What follows is one T cell receptor (beta chain) and its context. This clone was counted many times. The target of this receptor is not known. Per-base qualities were not stored, and no clone one base away is much larger. The data were taken from a study of beta chain features in type 1 diabetes (dated by TCRdb to 2017 to 2018). In terms of the full investigation: Mean age, gender distribution, total cell number and subset yield were not different between patients and healthy donors. Regulatory and stem cell-like memory subsets were obtained from only 8 patients and roughly 8 healthy donors, while naive and central memory subsets were obtained from all 28 donors. A total of just under 110,000,000 sorted cells were examined across all samples, and RNA yield correlated strongly with the number of cells per subset. The study compared TCRB repertoires of sorted circulating CD4+ T cell subsets between recently diagnosed type 1 diabetes patients and matched healthy donors.

The germline V gene (reference sequence) supplies CDR1 MNHEY and CDR2 SMNVEV. From its cysteine to its phenylalanine, the CDR3 spans 16 amino acids. This entry keeps only the CDR3 DNA: 48 bases, framed from base 1. The germline V end is reduced by 5 bases and the J end by 5 bases; junction bases left unmatched: 10. From each donor, a single peripheral blood sample of approximately 120 mL on average was drawn into heparinised tubes. Naive, central memory, regulatory and stem cell-like memory CD4+ T cells were sorted on a BD FACSAria II using a panel including CD45RO, CCR7, CD25, CD127, CD95 and CD27. A purity above 98% was achieved for all sorted populations. PBMCs were isolated immediately by Lymphoprep density gradient centrifugation and stained directly without culture. So that batch effects would be minimized, each experiment stained and sorted samples in pairs, pairing one healthy donor with one patient.

The entire amount of isolated RNA was reverse transcribed using the High Capacity cDNA Reverse Transcription Kit, so the sequenced TCRB transcripts were expressed ones. Deep immunoSEQ sequencing was applied to naive, central memory and regulatory T cell samples, giving an average of roughly 3.3 million total reads per sample. Sorted cells were lysed in RLT buffer, and RNA was extracted using DNase-treated RNeasy Micro or Mini kits according to cell number. To prevent cross-contamination, every cell subset was processed on its own, while patient and healthy donor samples were processed together. The immunoSEQ multiplex PCR was used to amplify TCRB sequences from cDNA, generating 87-bp fragments that spanned the CDR3 region. Amplicons were sequenced on the Illumina HiSeq platform. The authors' analysis ran thus. PCR bias was corrected computationally using synthetic template baselines, and reads within Hamming distance 2 were collapsed, with unmergeable singletons discarded. By aligning reads against IMGT, V, D and J genes, CDR3 length, and insertions or deletions at six rearrangement sites were assigned. Within each subset, clonotype counts were normalized to sorted cell number, after which true diversity and Gini coefficients were computed with the tcR R package. Repertoire sharing was quantified using the overlap coefficient calculated on TCRB nucleotide sequences. Held by TCRdb, this immuneACCESS table contains in-frame sequences only and omits some clones. Under half of the omission traces to an unresolved V gene where checked; the cause of the rest is unknown. V, J and clone size derive from that table, while D and trimming were established from the DNA sequence. A total of some 270,000 clones appear in this sample, 8% of them only once. Roughly 1% of the sample is taken by the ten largest.

What the study reported, not specific to this receptor: Because small numbers of individuals were included in the HLA sub-analyses, any influence of HLA type on TCRB rearrangement was left unresolved. Because cDNA rather than genomic DNA was sequenced, highly expressing activated cells could have been over-represented, although no difference in activation and CD3 levels was found between groups. Shorter templates might have been favored by PCR, but patient and control samples were amplified and corrected together, so both groups would have been affected equally by any skew. Naive, central memory and regulatory TCRB repertoires appeared to be more alike among patients than among healthy donors. Type 1 diabetes patients showed a moderate but significant shortening of TCRB CDR3 length in all four CD4+ subsets. Patients with type 1 diabetes made fewer insertions and deleted more nucleotides at VDJ recombination sites, implying thymic rearrangement abnormalities.

The TCR was taken from a woman aged 18-35 years in good health. The sequencing sample was made of central memory CD4+ T cells from blood. The chain is encoded by TRBV27 joined to TRBJ1-4; 8 bases in between match TRBD1. The CDR3 sequence is CASSPGTGVLNEKLFF. The sequenced DNA is TGTGCCAGCAGTCCTGGGACAGGTGTATTAAATGAAAAACTGTTTTTT.